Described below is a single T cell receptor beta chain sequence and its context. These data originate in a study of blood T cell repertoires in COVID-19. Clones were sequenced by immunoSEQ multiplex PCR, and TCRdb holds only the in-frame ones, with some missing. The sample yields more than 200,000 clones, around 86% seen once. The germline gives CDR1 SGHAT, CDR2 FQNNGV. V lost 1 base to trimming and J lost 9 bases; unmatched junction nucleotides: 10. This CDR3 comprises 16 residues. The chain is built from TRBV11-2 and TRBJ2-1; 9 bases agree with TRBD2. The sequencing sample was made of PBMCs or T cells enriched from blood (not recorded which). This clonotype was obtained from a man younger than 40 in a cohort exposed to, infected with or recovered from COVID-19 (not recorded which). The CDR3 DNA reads TGTGCCAGCAGCTTAGTTTCGGCGGGAGGGACCGGTGAGCAGTTCTTC. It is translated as CASSLVSAGGTGEQFF.